One and the same sample provided the 29 T cell receptor beta chains below, sequenced in a study of identical twins. TCRdb reanalysed the 5' RACE reads using MiXCR and keeps one entry per CDR3 protein. Of approximately 1.8 million distinct CDR3 sequences listed, less than 35% are singletons. Material: cord blood. Receptor source: a newborn girl in good health.

This clonotype was counted only a few times. V gene TRBV6-4 combines with J gene TRBJ1-2; 8 bases agree with TRBD1. Trimming took 7 bases from V and 2 from J; bases not matched to a gene: 3. The CDR3 contains 13 residues. Germline CDR1 is MRHNA and CDR2 is SNTAGT. CDR3 bases: TGTGCCAGCATTCGGGACAGGAACTATGGCTACACCTTC. Translating gives CASIRDRNYGYTF.

The V call is TRBV5-6, the J call TRBJ1-2, with TRBD1 matching 8 bases. The germline gives CDR1 SGHDT, CDR2 YYEEEE. J lost 6 bases, V lost 2 bases, and 9 bases had no gene match. This CDR3 is 15 amino acids long. For the CDR3, the DNA is TGTGCCAGCAGCTTTTCATCACAGGGGGTAGATGGCTACACCTTC. This encodes CASSFSSQGVDGYTF.

This clonotype was seen more than once but under ten times. The chain employs TRBV10-3 and TRBJ2-7; D gene uncertain. Trimming stripped 2 bases from V and 0 bases from J, with 11 bases between. Germline V gene data show CDR1 as ENHRY and CDR2 as SYGVKD. This CDR3 is 15 amino acids long. The CDR3 DNA is TGTGCCATCAGTGAGGGAAGGAGAGGCTCCTACGAGCAGTACTTC. The encoded protein is CAISEGRRGSYEQYF.

This chain links TRBV9 with TRBJ2-5; D may correspond to TRBD1 or TRBD2 (5 bases each). The germline V gene has CDR1 SGDLS and CDR2 YYNGEE. V gave up 3 bases and J gave up 11 bases, with 26 bases separating them. This CDR3 is built from 16 residues. The CDR3 nucleotides read TGTGCCAGCAGCGGGATCGGGACCAGTCTCAACAATGAGCAGTACTTC. Encoded protein: CASSGIGTSLNNEQYF.

This clonotype was observed many times. The V gene is TRBV3-1, the J gene TRBJ2-4; 7 nucleotides align to TRBD1. After removal of 1 base from V and 3 bases from J, the junction contained 3 bases not matched to a gene. The germline V gene has CDR1 LGHDT and CDR2 YNNKEL (reference sequence). The length of the CDR3 is 15 residues. This CDR3 reads CASSQGDRIKNIQYF. The CDR3 DNA reads as TGTGCCAGCAGCCAAGGGGACAGAATCAAAAACATTCAGTACTTC.

The chain recombines TRBV18 with TRBJ2-1; D not certain. Between the trimmed V and J ends, which lost 2 bases and 5 bases, there was a span of 7 bases. Germline CDR1 is KGHSH and CDR2 is LQKENI. This CDR3 has 13 residues. CDR3 sequence reads: CASSPGPNNEQFF. Here the CDR3 DNA reads TGTGCCAGCTCACCAGGGCCGAACAATGAGCAGTTCTTC.

The gene calls are TRBV3-1 and TRBJ2-1; D may correspond to TRBD1 or TRBD2 (7 bases each). The V and J ends lost 2 bases and 4 bases respectively, with 15 bases between them. The CDR3 runs 16 residues. The V gene's germline CDR1 is LGHDT and CDR2 YNNKEL (reference sequence). The chain's CDR3 is CASSQRGRGPYNEQFF. In nucleotides, the CDR3 is TGTGCCAGCAGCCAAAGGGGGCGGGGGCCGTACAATGAGCAGTTCTTC.

A word on this clonotype: A much larger clone differs by one base, so this may be a read error. The V call is TRBV29-1, the J call TRBJ2-1, with unresolved D. The CDR3 covers 11 residues. Trimming shortened V by 4 bases and J by 5 bases, and 6 bases separated the two germline ends. Per the germline V gene, CDR1 is SQVTM and CDR2 is ANQGSEA. The CDR3 DNA follows: TGCAGCGTTGCCAGGCACAATGAGCAGTTCTTC. Its translation: CSVARHNEQFF.

This clonotype has more than one count but fewer than ten. The chain joins TRBV2 to TRBJ2-7, with D maybe TRBD1 (8 bases). The CDR3 runs 17 residues. Germline V lookup: CDR1 SNHLY, CDR2 FYNNEI. Trimming removed 8 bases at V and 1 base at J, with 24 bases between. CDR3 in amino acids: CASAGQGLRLGSYEQYF. The CDR3 coding sequence is TGTGCCAGCGCAGGACAGGGACTACGACTAGGATCCTACGAGCAGTACTTC.

This rearrangement joins TRBV12-3 or TRBV12-4 to TRBJ1-2, with D uncertain. V was trimmed by 1 base and J by 8 bases, leaving 11 bases between them. The CDR3 extends over 13 amino acids. The DNA of the CDR3 is TGTGCCAGCAGTTTAGTCAGCTTAGGGGGCTACACCTTC. This sequence encodes CASSLVSLGGYTF.

The chain couples TRBV20-1 to TRBJ1-2; D not resolved. The germline V gene has CDR1 DFQATT and CDR2 SNEGSKA (reference sequence). CDR3 length: 12 amino acids. Trimming pared 3 bases from V and 3 bases from J, leaving 8 bases between. The CDR3 region is CSASNSYYGYTF. The CDR3 DNA follows: TGCAGTGCTAGTAACAGCTACTATGGCTACACCTTC.

This clonotype has a handful of counts. The J gene is TRBJ2-1, the V gene TRBV18; 10 bases match TRBD2. The CDR3 runs 15 residues. The trim removed 0 bases at V and 7 bases at J, leaving 3 bases unmatched. The germline CDR1 and CDR2 sequences are KGHSH and LQKENI. For the CDR3, the DNA is TGTGCCAGCTCACCACCAGCGGGAGGGAAGAATGAGCAGTTCTTC. Protein product: CASSPPAGGKNEQFF. The complete variable domain, with remaining parts taken from reference TRBV18 and TRBJ2-1, reads NAGVMQNPRHLVRRRGQEARLRCSPMKGHSHVYWYRQLPEEGLKFMVYLQKENIIDESGMPKERFSAEFPKEGPSILRIQQVVRGDSAAYFCASSPPAGGKNEQFFGPGTRLTVL.

CDR3 residues: CSAAGLAGGFDNEQFF. Here the CDR3 DNA reads TGCAGTGCTGCGGGACTAGCGGGAGGATTCGACAATGAGCAGTTCTTC. V usage is TRBV20-1 and J usage is TRBJ2-1; 15 nucleotides align to TRBD2. The CDR3 covers 16 residues. Per germline, CDR1 DFQATT and CDR2 SNEGSKA (reference sequence). J was trimmed by 5 bases and V by 5 bases; bases with no gene match: 7.

The chain couples TRBV2 to TRBJ1-5; 7 bases agree with TRBD1. The CDR3 is made up of 16 amino acids. Trimming took 5 bases from V and 7 from J; bases not matched to a gene: 14. CDR1 and CDR2 (germline): SNHLY, FYNNEI. The CDR3 is CASSPPRGLLGQPQHF. The CDR3 DNA follows: TGTGCCAGCAGTCCCCCAAGGGGGCTTCTAGGACAGCCCCAGCATTTT.

V and J are TRBV3-1 and TRBJ2-1; 11 bases match TRBD2. CDR1 is LGHDT and CDR2 is YNNKEL in the germline V gene (reference sequence). The CDR3 spans 14 residues. The J segment lost 9 bases and the V segment lost 2 bases, leaving 3 bases of the junction unmatched. The chain's CDR3 is CASSQRLAGTEQFF. The CDR3 nucleotides are TGTGCCAGCAGCCAACGACTAGCGGGAACTGAGCAGTTCTTC.

The chain uses TRBV20-1 and TRBJ2-5; weak D call: TRBD2 (5 bases). Germline V gives CDR1 DFQATT, CDR2 SNEGSKA (reference sequence). With 5 bases removed from V and 11 bases from J, the gap between germline ends came to 24 bases. CDR3 size: 14 residues. CDR3 bases: TGCAGTGCTGCCAACCCTAGAGGGTTCAATGAGCAGTACTTC. The encoded protein is CSAANPRGFNEQYF.

This clonotype was seen more than once but under ten times. J is TRBJ2-3 and V is TRBV5-1; 7 bases match TRBD1. The V segment lost 6 bases and the J segment 1 base; nucleotides outside the gene matches: 20. The germline CDR1 and CDR2 sequences are SGHRS and YFSETQ. This CDR3 region has 19 residues. The CDR3 DNA is TGCGCCAGCAAAGGACCCGGGACAGCGTCTACTATTGGCACAGATACGCAGTATTTT. It codes for CASKGPGTASTIGTDTQYF. Looking up the rest from reference TRBV5-1 and TRBJ2-3 gives the full variable domain: KAGVTQTPRYLIKTRGQQVTLSCSPISGHRSVSWYQQTPGQGLQFLFEYFSETQRNKGNFPGRFSGRQFSNSRSEMNVSTLELGDSALYLCASKGPGTASTIGTDTQYFGPGTRLTVL.

The chain carries TRBV20-1 and TRBJ2-5; tentatively, D is TRBD2 (5 bases). Trimming took 5 bases from V and 1 from J, leaving 11 bases between them. The CDR3 covers 13 residues. In germline, CDR1 is DFQATT, CDR2 SNEGSKA (reference sequence). This CDR3 reads CSAPQRIQETQYF. CDR3 bases: TGCAGTGCTCCCCAGCGGATCCAAGAGACCCAGTACTTC.

This clonotype showed up just once. One junction end disagrees with the germline gene, perhaps due to a read error. The chain joins TRBV10-3 to TRBJ1-6; D might be TRBD1 (6 bases). This CDR3 region has 13 residues. CDR1 and CDR2 (germline): ENHRY, SYGVKD. The CDR3 region has the DNA TGTGCCATCAGGGGGGCGCATAATTCACCCCCCCACTTT. Its protein is CAIRGAHNSPPHF.

The chain joins TRBV4-2 to TRBJ2-1, with 10 bases that match TRBD2. With V trimmed by 2 bases and J by 7 bases, 5 bases remained unmatched. Germline V gene sequence: CDR1 LGHNA, CDR2 YNFKEQ. This CDR3 region has 15 residues. In DNA form, the CDR3 reads TGTGCCAGCAGCCAAAGCGGGGGGGCCGCGAATGAGCAGTTCTTC. This translates into CASSQSGGAANEQFF.

J is TRBJ2-5 and V is TRBV12-3 or TRBV12-4; D possibly uses TRBD1 or TRBD2 (5 bases each). Deletions cut 3 bases from V and 11 bases from J, with 16 bases between. The CDR3 is 13 amino acids. The CDR3 loop reads CASSLVRQGAQYF. DNA of the CDR3: TGTGCCAGCAGTTTGGTCCGCCAGGGAGCGCAGTACTTC.

There are a few counts of this clonotype. The J gene is TRBJ1-2, the V gene TRBV3-1, with 8 bases aligning to TRBD1. Unmatched junction bases numbered 11, after V lost 0 bases and J lost 8 bases. This CDR3 is 16 amino acids long. Per germline, CDR1 LGHDT and CDR2 YNNKEL (reference sequence). CDR3 amino acids: CASSQDWGQVRVGYTF. CDR3 sequence (DNA): TGTGCCAGCAGCCAAGATTGGGGACAGGTTAGAGTCGGCTACACCTTC.

This clonotype showed up many times. V gene TRBV7-2 combines with J gene TRBJ2-3, with no clear D. The CDR3 has 16 residues. Germline V gene data show CDR1 as SGHTA and CDR2 as FQGNSA. V was cut by 1 base and J by 0 bases, with 11 bases left in between. The CDR3 here is CASSLVSLPSTDTQYF. The CDR3 DNA is TGTGCCAGCAGCTTAGTCAGCCTACCTAGCACAGATACGCAGTATTTT.

The rearrangement uses TRBV20-1 and TRBJ1-5; D ambiguous. The germline CDR1 and CDR2 sequences are DFQATT and SNEGSKA (reference sequence). CDR3 length: 12 amino acids. V was pared by 5 bases and J by 3 bases, with 8 bases between. CDR3 coding DNA: TGCAGTGCTGGACCCCCCAATCAGCCCCAGCATTTT. As protein: CSAGPPNQPQHF.

This clonotype is a singleton in its sample. The chain joins TRBV20-1 to TRBJ1-2; no definite D call. The CDR3 is 14 amino acids. V lost 0 bases, J lost 6 bases, and 14 bases lay in between. The germline gives CDR1 DFQATT, CDR2 SNEGSKA (reference sequence). The CDR3 spells CSARDGAPTHGYTF. Here the CDR3 DNA reads TGCAGTGCTAGAGATGGCGCACCTACTCATGGCTACACCTTC.

This clonotype turned up a few times. The V call is TRBV20-1, the J call TRBJ1-6; 8 positions match TRBD1. This CDR3 is built from 15 residues. Germline V gene lookup returns CDR1 DFQATT and CDR2 SNEGSKA (reference sequence). J was trimmed by 8 bases and V by 0 bases; bases with no gene match: 6. CDR3 residues: CSARDSRQGHSPLHF. The CDR3 bases are TGCAGTGCTAGAGATTCGAGACAGGGGCATTCACCCCTCCACTTT.

This clonotype showed up just a few times. The rearrangement joins TRBV20-1 to TRBJ1-6, with 7 bases lining up with TRBD1. The CDR3 contains 15 residues. From germline, CDR1 is DFQATT and CDR2 SNEGSKA (reference sequence). Trimming at V came to 5 bases and at J to 6 bases, leaving 10 bases not matched to a gene. DNA for the CDR3: TGCAGTGCTCTTGACACCCAGGGGGGTAATTCACCCCTCCACTTT. Encoded protein: CSALDTQGGNSPLHF.

Points on this clonotype: At one boundary the junction diverges from the germline segment, which might be a read error. This chain joins TRBV14 and TRBJ1-1; TRBD1 agrees at 7 bases. Per the germline V gene, CDR1 is SGHDN and CDR2 is FVKESK. The CDR3 is 13 residues long. This CDR3 reads CASSQDRNIEAFF. The CDR3 DNA is TGTGCCAGCAGCCAGGACAGGAACATTGAAGCTTTCTTT.

The J gene is TRBJ1-2, the V gene TRBV9, with a weak D call TRBD1 (5 bases). From germline, CDR1 is SGDLS and CDR2 YYNGEE. Between the trimmed V and J ends, which lost 3 bases and 4 bases, there was a span of 13 bases. This CDR3 has 14 residues. Written as DNA, the CDR3 is TGTGCCAGCAGCGCACGGGAGGGACCCTATGGCTACACCTTC. This translates into CASSAREGPYGYTF.